This T cell receptor beta chain was obtained from a study of blood T cell repertoires in COVID-19 (TCRdb year 2020). Study-wide context: The collaborator samples originated in the United States, Italy and Spain and spanned the acute and convalescent phases of COVID-19. The material from the prospective study consisted of cDNA or gDNA derived from T cells, B-cell-depleted T cells, or PBMCs. Subjects who had been exposed to COVID-19, were actively infected with it, or had recovered from it provided the deeply sampled blood TCRbeta repertoires that made up the dataset. The repertoires were released in a freely available public database meant as a resource for research on the immune response to SARS-CoV-2. Samples were obtained from the ongoing ImmuneRACE study (first 160 participants) and from some 1,200 subjects provided by 6 global collaborators. The sample metadata nearly always contained a de-identified subject ID, COVID-19 status, age in years and sex. Where available, HLA class I and class II types were taken from metadata supplied by the sample provider and were not determined by assay-based typing. Results the study describes overall, beyond this receptor: The amount of clinical and demographic metadata varied by source and participant and was provided uncurated.

Collaborating institutions collected whole blood in K2EDTA tubes following their own protocols. Collaborator samples were shipped for TCRbeta analysis as frozen whole blood, isolated PBMCs, or DNA extracted from either sample type. As to this clone: Its antigen is still unknown. Base quality data are lacking; no much larger clone is found one base away.

The germline V and J ends show losses of 8 bases and 4 bases respectively, and no gene match explains 9 bases of the junction. Looking up the germline V gene yields CDR1 SNHLY and CDR2 FYNNEI. There are 14 amino acids in the CDR3, from cysteine to phenylalanine inclusive. Only CDR3 DNA is held: 42 bases, read in frame from base 1. The immunoSEQ Assay, a bias-controlled multiplex PCR, was used to amplify TCRbeta CDR3 regions from genomic DNA. For the original study's pipeline: Within the assay, amplification of reference gene primers was used to estimate how many nucleated cells each sample contained. Sequence reads were collapsed and filtered to measure the absolute abundance of every unique TCRbeta CDR3 rearrangement. For each sample, productive Simpson clonality was calculated as the square root of Simpson's diversity index over productive rearrangements. Not all clones reach the TCRdb copy of this immuneACCESS table, which keeps in-frame sequences only. Checked studies attribute under half of the gap to unresolved V genes and leave the rest unexplained. The V and J calls and clone size are taken from that table; D and trimming were inferred from the DNA. For this sample the table gives 350,000 to 400,000 clones, of which roughly 90% were detected only once. Together, the top ten hold around 7% of the sample.

Sequenced input: peripheral blood. The rearranged segments are TRBV2 and TRBJ2-7, with 9 central nucleotides matching TRBD2. The sequence was obtained from a man younger than 35 with active or convalescent COVID-19. This receptor carries the CDR3 CASRKAGGGYEQYF. At the DNA level, the sequence is TGTGCCAGCCGAAAAGCGGGGGGTGGTTACGAGCAGTACTTC. Reference TRBV2 and TRBJ2-7 genes cover what lies past the CDR3, so the full variable domain is EPEVTQTPSHQVTQMGQEVILRCVPISNHLYFYWYRQILGQKVEFLVSFYNNEISEKSEIFDDQFSVERPDGSNFTLKIRSTKLEDSAMYFCASRKAGGGYEQYFGPGTRLTVT.